This T cell receptor beta chain originates from a study of blood T cells in healthy people across ages. This clonotype was counted between two and nine times. Using a J-beta primer mix together with a sample-barcoded 5' primer, a second PCR was run for about 6 to 12 cycles. TCRdb reprocessed the 5' RACE reads with MiXCR, giving one entry per CDR3 protein. In the table there are 750,000 to 950,000 distinct CDR3 sequences, about 28% of which are singletons. V lost 1 base to trimming and J lost 8 bases, with 12 bases between them. In germline, CDR1 is MNHNY, CDR2 SVGAGI (reference sequence). The CDR3 totals 15 residues. These data were likewise used in another study, on T cells of mothers and their children.

Sequencing used blood. The V gene is TRBV6-6, the J gene TRBJ1-6; TRBD1 might be the D (6 bases). The origin of this receptor is a woman in her thirties or forties in good health. The CDR3 here is CASSYYAGADSPLHF. For the CDR3, the DNA is TGTGCCAGCAGTTACTATGCGGGGGCCGATTCACCCCTCCACTTT.